This entry lists 24 T cell receptor beta chains sequenced from one sample in a study of response to subunit inactivated influenza vaccine. TCRdb re-called the RT-PCR reads with MiXCR, one entry per CDR3 protein. The table lists more than 700,000 distinct CDR3 sequences, about 20% of them singletons. The sample was PBMCs from blood, taken around 5 days after vaccination. The receptors derive from a man aged 50 or older who received an inactivated influenza vaccine.

The V call is TRBV5-1, the J call TRBJ2-1; TRBD2 agrees at 9 bases. Germline CDR1 is SGHRS and CDR2 is YFSETQ. The CDR3 contains 16 residues. J lost 7 bases, V lost 0 bases, and 8 bases had no gene match. CDR3 protein: CASSLAVTSGQNEQFF. The CDR3 DNA reads TGCGCCAGCAGCTTGGCTGTGACTAGCGGTCAGAATGAGCAGTTCTTC.

The rearrangement links TRBV6-1 to TRBJ2-7; D not resolved. This CDR3 has 15 amino acids. In germline, CDR1 is MNHNS, CDR2 SASEGT. V shed 8 bases and J shed 2 bases, with 19 bases lying between them. CDR3 sequence (DNA): TGTGCCAGCCCTGCCTTTTGGACGGATACCTACGAGCAGTACTTC. It translates to CASPAFWTDTYEQYF.

As for this clonotype: A much larger clone sits a single nucleotide away, making a read error possible. The chain has TRBV29-1 and TRBJ2-7; D gene unclear. V lost 2 bases, J lost 7 bases, and 12 bases lay in between. The length of the CDR3 is 12 residues. Germline assignment: CDR1 SQVTM and CDR2 ANQGSEA. CDR3 DNA: TGCAGCGTTGAACTCTCTGTGGGGGAGCAGTACTTC. Its translation is CSVELSVGEQYF.

In this sample, this clonotype turned up a few times. Being one base from a much bigger clone, this may be a read error. This chain connects TRBV12-3 or TRBV12-4 to TRBJ2-7; the match to TRBD2 covers 8 bases. This CDR3 is 14 amino acids long. Trimming removed 6 bases from V and 2 bases from J; junction bases left unmatched: 6. The CDR3 loop reads CASSPGLGTYEQYF. The CDR3 coding sequence is TGTGCCAGCAGCCCGGGACTAGGGACCTACGAGCAGTACTTC.

The chain carries TRBV20-1 and TRBJ1-2, with D uncertain. The V gene lost 0 bases and the J gene lost 0 bases, with 11 bases spanning the gap. The V gene's germline CDR1 is DFQATT and CDR2 SNEGSKA (reference sequence). The CDR3 extends over 15 amino acids. The CDR3: CSARDGQAPNYGYTF. The CDR3 DNA follows: TGCAGTGCTAGAGATGGGCAGGCTCCTAACTATGGCTACACCTTC.

The gene calls are TRBV6-1 and TRBJ2-7; 7 positions agree with TRBD1. This CDR3 comprises 14 residues. Germline V gene sequence: CDR1 MNHNS, CDR2 SASEGT. CDR3 nucleotide sequence: TGTGCTGCTGCTTCGTCGGGGACAGCCTACGAGCAGTACTTC. Translating gives CAAASSGTAYEQYF.

In this sample, this clonotype turned up a few times. The genes are TRBV6-2 or TRBV6-3 and TRBJ2-7, with D possibly TRBD1 on 5 matching bases. Trimming shortened V by 0 bases and J by 10 bases, and 10 bases separated the two germline ends. Germline V gives CDR1 MNHEY, CDR2 SVGEGT. The CDR3 sequence is 12 residues long. CDR3 coding DNA: TGTGCCAGCAGTTACTCTTTGGACATCCAGTACTTC. Its translation: CASSYSLDIQYF.

V and J are TRBV27 and TRBJ2-7; 9 nucleotides line up with TRBD1. In germline, CDR1 is MNHEY, CDR2 SMNVEV (reference sequence). There are 15 residues in the CDR3. V shed 2 bases, J shed 3 bases, and the junction held 5 bases outside the gene matches. CDR3 region: CASSLGWDRVYEQYF. CDR3 coding DNA: TGTGCCAGCAGTTTAGGATGGGACAGGGTCTACGAGCAGTACTTC.

This rearrangement joins TRBV29-1 to TRBJ2-7, with 7 positions matching TRBD2. The V gene end was trimmed by 5 bases and the J gene end by 6 bases; junction bases not matched to a gene: 10. The CDR3 runs to 13 residues. Germline V gene data show CDR1 as SQVTM and CDR2 as ANQGSEA. CDR3 sequence reads: CSVRMAGVREQYF. The CDR3 bases are TGCAGCGTTAGGATGGCGGGAGTGCGCGAGCAGTACTTC.

This chain links TRBV18 with TRBJ2-7; TRBD1 aligns across 7 bases. Per germline, CDR1 KGHSH and CDR2 LQKENI. J lost 7 bases, V lost 3 bases, and 6 bases had no gene match. This CDR3 has 13 amino acids. Here the CDR3 reads CASSPTGLGEQYF. The CDR3 bases are TGTGCCAGCTCACCGACAGGGTTAGGGGAGCAGTACTTC.

The chain is built from TRBV20-1 and TRBJ1-2; D ambiguous. The CDR3 spans 12 residues. CDR1 and CDR2 (germline): DFQATT, SNEGSKA (reference sequence). Here the CDR3 DNA reads TGCGGGTGGCACACTACCTTCTATGGCTACACCTTC. Protein product: CGWHTTFYGYTF.

In this sample, this clonotype turned up many times. The chain has TRBV6-2 or TRBV6-3 and TRBJ2-1, with D possibly matching TRBD1 (5 bases). Germline V gene data show CDR1 as MNHEY and CDR2 as SVGEGT. This CDR3 is built from 13 residues. The V and J ends lost 6 bases and 1 base respectively, with 7 bases between them. The chain's CDR3 is CASRRTSYNEQFF. As DNA, the CDR3 is TGTGCCAGCAGGAGGACATCCTACAATGAGCAGTTCTTC.

This clonotype was counted only a few times. CDR3 nucleotides: TGTGCCAGCAGCTTGGAGACCCTTTCACCCCTCCACTTT. Protein: CASSLETLSPLHF. The chain employs TRBV7-2 and TRBJ1-6, with unresolved D. Germline values: CDR1 SGHTA, CDR2 FQGNSA. V lost 3 bases and J lost 9, with 9 bases in between. This CDR3 is built from 13 residues.

The V gene is TRBV11-2, the J gene TRBJ2-5; 7 nucleotides agree with TRBD1. V lost 4 bases, J lost 7 bases, and 15 bases stayed unmatched. This CDR3 is built from 16 residues. Germline V gene sequence: CDR1 SGHAT, CDR2 FQNNGV. In DNA, the CDR3 is TGTGCCAGCAGCTCCCGGGACAGCGGACCGTCTCGGACCCAGTACTTC. Translation gives CASSSRDSGPSRTQYF.

In this sample, this clonotype turned up a few times. The chain has TRBV12-3 or TRBV12-4 and TRBJ1-2, with 9 bases that match TRBD1. The CDR3 has 14 residues. The trim removed 1 base at V and 5 bases at J, leaving 2 bases unmatched. The CDR3 DNA reads as TGTGCCAGCAGTTTAGTAGGACAGGGGTATGGCTACACCTTC. As protein: CASSLVGQGYGYTF.

V usage is TRBV27 and J usage is TRBJ2-3, with a weak D call TRBD2 (6 bases). Germline assignment: CDR1 MNHEY and CDR2 SMNVEV (reference sequence). Trimming shortened V by 1 base and J by 1 base, and 24 bases separated the two germline ends. The CDR3 covers 20 residues. The CDR3, as DNA: TGTGCCAGCAGTTTATGGTTCCTCGGGGGTTCAAATAGGCGCACAGATACGCAGTATTTT. It translates to CASSLWFLGGSNRRTDTQYF.

This clonotype was observed many times. The gene calls are TRBV27 and TRBJ1-1; D unclear. The V end lost 4 bases, the J end lost 3 bases, and 12 bases lay between the germline ends. This CDR3 has 14 amino acids. The germline V gene has CDR1 MNHEY and CDR2 SMNVEV (reference sequence). The DNA for the CDR3 is TGTGCCAGCAGTTCTCCTCCCCACTACACTGAAGCTTTCTTT. As protein: CASSSPPHYTEAFF.

Only a few counts were recorded for this clonotype. This chain connects TRBV28 to TRBJ2-1, with 8 nucleotides matching TRBD2. Unmatched junction bases numbered 9, after V lost 7 bases and J lost 4 bases. The CDR3 totals 15 residues. Germline V gene data show CDR1 as MDHEN and CDR2 as SYDVKM. The chain's CDR3 is CASTEGTSGYNEQFF. The CDR3 region has the DNA TGTGCCAGCACCGAAGGAACTAGCGGTTACAATGAGCAGTTCTTC.

This clonotype was recorded a few times. CDR3 loop: CASSGDRRNTEAFF. For the CDR3, the DNA is TGCGCCAGCAGTGGGGATAGGAGGAACACTGAAGCTTTCTTT. The chain uses TRBV10-1 and TRBJ1-1; D gene unclear. This CDR3 comprises 14 residues. Germline lookup yields CDR1 WNHNN and CDR2 SYGVQD (reference sequence). The V end lost 4 bases, the J end lost 1 base, and 10 bases lay between the germline ends.

This clonotype was observed a few times. This sequence joins TRBV5-1 and TRBJ2-1; 7 nucleotides agree with TRBD1. The CDR3 consists of 14 residues. Germline-derived CDR1 and CDR2 are SGHRS and YFSETQ. With V trimmed by 4 bases and J by 2 bases, 3 bases remained unmatched. The CDR3 is CASSRQGPYNEQFF. The CDR3 region has the DNA TGCGCCAGCAGCAGACAGGGCCCCTACAATGAGCAGTTCTTC. The full variable domain, with the rest looked up from reference TRBV5-1 and TRBJ2-1, is KAGVTQTPRYLIKTRGQQVTLSCSPISGHRSVSWYQQTPGQGLQFLFEYFSETQRNKGNFPGRFSGRQFSNSRSEMNVSTLELGDSALYLCASSRQGPYNEQFFGPGTRLTVL.

This chain connects TRBV6-1 to TRBJ2-3; D gene unclear. V lost 7 bases to trimming and J lost 10 bases, with 18 bases between them. Per the germline V gene, CDR1 is MNHNS and CDR2 is SASEGT. The length of the CDR3 is 13 residues. CDR3 bases: TGTGCCAGCATGGGGTATAAAGAAACGGCGCAGTATTTT. Its protein is CASMGYKETAQYF.

The V call is TRBV12-3 or TRBV12-4, the J call TRBJ1-6, with D tentatively TRBD1 (5 bases). V lost 5 bases, J lost 9 bases, and 17 bases lay in between. The CDR3 covers 15 residues. As DNA, the CDR3 is TGTGCCAGCAGTCCAGACGGGGACGGGGGTTCACCCCTCCACTTT. Protein: CASSPDGDGGSPLHF.

There are a few counts of this clonotype. The chain joins TRBV11-2 to TRBJ2-1; 8 bases are a match to TRBD2. J lost 6 bases, V lost 5 bases, and 6 bases had no gene match. The germline gives CDR1 SGHAT, CDR2 FQNNGV. CDR3 length: 14 amino acids. The CDR3: CASSRGLASNEQFF. The CDR3 DNA follows: TGTGCCAGCAGCAGAGGACTAGCAAGCAATGAGCAGTTCTTC.

This clonotype came up a few times. The gene calls are TRBV25-1 and TRBJ2-7, with 10 nucleotides matching TRBD1. Unmatched junction bases numbered 10, after V lost 4 bases and J lost 4 bases. Per germline, CDR1 MGHDK and CDR2 SYGVNS. This CDR3 is 16 amino acids long. The CDR3 region is CASSGNGDRGGYEQYF. The DNA for the CDR3 is TGTGCCAGCAGTGGGAATGGGGACAGGGGAGGGTACGAGCAGTACTTC.